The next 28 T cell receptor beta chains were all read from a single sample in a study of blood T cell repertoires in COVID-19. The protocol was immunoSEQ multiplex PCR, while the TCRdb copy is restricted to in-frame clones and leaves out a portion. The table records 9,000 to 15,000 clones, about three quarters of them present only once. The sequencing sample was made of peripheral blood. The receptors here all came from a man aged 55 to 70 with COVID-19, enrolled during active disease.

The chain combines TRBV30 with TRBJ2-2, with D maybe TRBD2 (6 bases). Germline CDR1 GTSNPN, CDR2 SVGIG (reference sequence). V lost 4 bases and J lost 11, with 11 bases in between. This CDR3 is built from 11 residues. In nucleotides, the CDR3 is TGTGCCTGGACCTCCGGGGGTGAGCTGTTTTTT. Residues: CAWTSGGELFF.

CDR3 region: CASSVVDRVGSPLHF. CDR3 in DNA: TGTGCCAGCAGCGTAGTGGACAGGGTGGGTTCACCCCTCCACTTT. The chain joins TRBV9 to TRBJ1-6; 8 bases fit TRBD1. There are 15 residues in the CDR3. Germline-derived CDR1 and CDR2 are SGDLS and YYNGEE. V shed 0 bases, J shed 9 bases, and the junction held 5 bases outside the gene matches.

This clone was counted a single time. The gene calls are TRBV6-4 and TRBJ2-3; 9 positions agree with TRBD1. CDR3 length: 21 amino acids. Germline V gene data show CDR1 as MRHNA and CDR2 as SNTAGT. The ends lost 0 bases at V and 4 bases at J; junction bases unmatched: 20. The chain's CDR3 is CASSDSKTNCQDRGCADTQYF. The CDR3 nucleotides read TGTGCCAGCAGTGACTCGAAAACTAACTGCCAGGACAGGGGATGTGCAGATACGCAGTATTTT.

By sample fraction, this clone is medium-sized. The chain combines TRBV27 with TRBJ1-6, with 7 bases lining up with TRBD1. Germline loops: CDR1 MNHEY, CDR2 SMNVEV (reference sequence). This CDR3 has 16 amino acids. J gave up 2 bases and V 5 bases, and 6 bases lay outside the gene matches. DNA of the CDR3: TGTGCCAGCAGTCTACAGGGGACTCCCTATAATTCACCCCTCCACTTT. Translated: CASSLQGTPYNSPLHF.

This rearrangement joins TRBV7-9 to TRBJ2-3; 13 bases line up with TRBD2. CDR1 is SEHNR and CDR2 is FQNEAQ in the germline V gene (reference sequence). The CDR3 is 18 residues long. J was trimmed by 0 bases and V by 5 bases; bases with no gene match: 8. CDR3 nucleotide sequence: TGTGCCAGCAGCGACCCAACGGGACTAGCGGGGAGCACAGATACGCAGTATTTT. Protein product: CASSDPTGLAGSTDTQYF.

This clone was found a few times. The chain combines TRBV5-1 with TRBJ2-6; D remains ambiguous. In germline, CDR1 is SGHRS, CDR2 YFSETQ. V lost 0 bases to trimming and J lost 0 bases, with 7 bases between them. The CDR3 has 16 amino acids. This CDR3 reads CASSLAGGSGANVLTF. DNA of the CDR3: TGCGCCAGCAGCTTGGCGGGTGGCTCTGGGGCCAACGTCCTGACTTTC.

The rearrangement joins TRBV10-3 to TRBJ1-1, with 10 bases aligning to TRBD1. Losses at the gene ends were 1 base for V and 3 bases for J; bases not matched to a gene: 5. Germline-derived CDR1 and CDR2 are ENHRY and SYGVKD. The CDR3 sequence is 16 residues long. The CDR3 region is CAISEWLDRGHTEAFF. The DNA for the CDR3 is TGTGCCATCAGTGAGTGGTTAGACAGGGGGCACACTGAAGCTTTCTTT.

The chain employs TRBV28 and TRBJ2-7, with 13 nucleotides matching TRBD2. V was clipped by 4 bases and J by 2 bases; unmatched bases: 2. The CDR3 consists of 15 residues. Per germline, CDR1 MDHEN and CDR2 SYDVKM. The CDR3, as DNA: TGTGCCAGCAGTTCGACTAGCGGGGGGACCTACGAGCAGTACTTC. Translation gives CASSSTSGGTYEQYF.

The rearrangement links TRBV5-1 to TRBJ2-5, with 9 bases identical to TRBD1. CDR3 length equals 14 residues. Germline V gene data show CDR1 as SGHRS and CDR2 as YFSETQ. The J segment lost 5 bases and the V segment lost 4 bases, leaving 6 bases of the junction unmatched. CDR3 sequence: CASSDRDRDETQYF. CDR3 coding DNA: TGCGCCAGCAGCGACCGGGACAGGGATGAGACCCAGTACTTC.

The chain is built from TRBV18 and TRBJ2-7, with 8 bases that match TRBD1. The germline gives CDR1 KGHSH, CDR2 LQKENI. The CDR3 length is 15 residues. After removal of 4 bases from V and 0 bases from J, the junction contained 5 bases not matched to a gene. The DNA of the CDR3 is TGTGCCAGCTCACTCCCGGGACAGGTCTCCTACGAGCAGTACTTC. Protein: CASSLPGQVSYEQYF.

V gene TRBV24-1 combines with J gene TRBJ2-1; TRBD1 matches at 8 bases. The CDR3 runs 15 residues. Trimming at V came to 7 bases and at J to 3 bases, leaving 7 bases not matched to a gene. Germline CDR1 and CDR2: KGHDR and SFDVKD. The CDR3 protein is CATSGTGAFYNEQFF. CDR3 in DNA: TGTGCCACCAGCGGGACAGGAGCCTTCTACAATGAGCAGTTCTTC.

CDR3 nucleotide sequence: TGTGCCAGTAGCCAGGGGGGCGAAAAACTGTTTTTT. Amino acid sequence: CASSQGGEKLFF. The rearrangement joins TRBV19 to TRBJ1-4, with 7 bases identical to TRBD1. CDR1 and CDR2 from the germline V gene are LNHDA and SQIVND (reference sequence). The CDR3 runs to 12 residues. V was clipped by 6 bases and J by 8 bases; unmatched bases: 3.

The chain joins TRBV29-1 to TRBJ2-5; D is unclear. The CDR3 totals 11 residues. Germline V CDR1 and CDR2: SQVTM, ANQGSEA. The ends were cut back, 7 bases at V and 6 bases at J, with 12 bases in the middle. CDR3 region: CSALFLKTQYF. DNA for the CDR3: TGCAGCGCCCTTTTTCTAAAGACCCAGTACTTC.

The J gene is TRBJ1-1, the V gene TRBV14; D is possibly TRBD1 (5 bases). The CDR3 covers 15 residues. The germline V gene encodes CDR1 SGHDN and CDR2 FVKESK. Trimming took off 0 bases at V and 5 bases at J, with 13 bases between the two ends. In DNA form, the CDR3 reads TGTGCCAGCAGCCAAGAAGGGGCGTTGGGGACTGAAGCTTTCTTT. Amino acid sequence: CASSQEGALGTEAFF. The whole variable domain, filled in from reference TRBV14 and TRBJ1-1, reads EAGVTQFPSHSVIEKGQTVTLRCDPISGHDNLYWYRRVMGKEIKFLLHFVKESKQDESGMPNNRFLAERTGGTYSTLKVQPAELEDSGVYFCASSQEGALGTEAFFGQGTRLTVV.

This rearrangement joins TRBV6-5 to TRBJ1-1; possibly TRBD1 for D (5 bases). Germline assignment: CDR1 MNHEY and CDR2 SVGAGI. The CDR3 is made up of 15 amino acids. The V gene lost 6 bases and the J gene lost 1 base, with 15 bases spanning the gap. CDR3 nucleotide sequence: TGTGCCAGCAGCCGGATGGGGCAGAAGAACACTGAAGCTTTCTTT. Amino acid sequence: CASSRMGQKNTEAFF.

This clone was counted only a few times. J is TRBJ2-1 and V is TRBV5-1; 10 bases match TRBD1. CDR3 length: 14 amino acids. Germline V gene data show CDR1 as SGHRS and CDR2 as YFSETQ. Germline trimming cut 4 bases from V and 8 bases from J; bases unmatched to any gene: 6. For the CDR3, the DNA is TGCGCCAGCAGCCGGGGACAGGGGCTGGATGAGCAGTTCTTC. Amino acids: CASSRGQGLDEQFF.

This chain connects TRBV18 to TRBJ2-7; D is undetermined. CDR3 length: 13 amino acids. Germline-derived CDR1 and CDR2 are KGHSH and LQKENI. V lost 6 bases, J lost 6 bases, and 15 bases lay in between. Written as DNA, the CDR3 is TGTGCCAGCTCTGCCGCGACCGCGGCCGAGCAGTACGTC. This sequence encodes CASSAATAAEQYV.

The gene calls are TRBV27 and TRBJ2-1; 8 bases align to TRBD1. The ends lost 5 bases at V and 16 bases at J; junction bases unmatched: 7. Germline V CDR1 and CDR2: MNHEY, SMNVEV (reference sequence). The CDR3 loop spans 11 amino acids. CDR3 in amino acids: CASSAGQGQFF. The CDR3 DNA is TGTGCCAGCAGTGCAGGACAGGGACAATTCTTC.

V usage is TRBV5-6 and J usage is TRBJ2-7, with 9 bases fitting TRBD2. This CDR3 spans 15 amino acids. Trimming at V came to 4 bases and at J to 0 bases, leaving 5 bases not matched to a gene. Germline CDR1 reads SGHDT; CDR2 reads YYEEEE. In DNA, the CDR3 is TGTGCCAGCAGCAGCTCTAGCGGGACCTCCTACGAGCAGTACGTC. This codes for CASSSSSGTSYEQYV.

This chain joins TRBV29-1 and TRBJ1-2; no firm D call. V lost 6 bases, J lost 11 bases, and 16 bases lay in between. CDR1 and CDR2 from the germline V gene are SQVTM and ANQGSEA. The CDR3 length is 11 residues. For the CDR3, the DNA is TGCAGCGTCTTGGAGGGTGCCCATTACACCTTC. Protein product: CSVLEGAHYTF.

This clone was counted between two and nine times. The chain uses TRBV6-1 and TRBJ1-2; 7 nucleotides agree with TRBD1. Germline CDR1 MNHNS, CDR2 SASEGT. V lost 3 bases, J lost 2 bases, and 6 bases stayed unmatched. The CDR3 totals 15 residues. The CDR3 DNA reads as TGTGCCAGCAGTGACACCGGGACAGCGAACTATGGCTACACCTTC. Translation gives CASSDTGTANYGYTF.

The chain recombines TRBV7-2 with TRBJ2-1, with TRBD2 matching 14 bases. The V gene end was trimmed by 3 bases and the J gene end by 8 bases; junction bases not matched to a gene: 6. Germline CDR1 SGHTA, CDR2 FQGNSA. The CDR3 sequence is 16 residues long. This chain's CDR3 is CASSFGTSGGMDEQFF. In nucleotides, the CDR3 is TGTGCCAGCAGCTTTGGGACTAGCGGGGGAATGGATGAGCAGTTCTTC.

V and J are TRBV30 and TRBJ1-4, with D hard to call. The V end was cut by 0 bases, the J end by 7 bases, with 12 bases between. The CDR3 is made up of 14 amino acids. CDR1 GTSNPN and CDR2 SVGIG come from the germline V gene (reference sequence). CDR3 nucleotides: TGTGCCTGGAGTGTAACCCCCCGGGGTGAAAAACTGTTTTTT. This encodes CAWSVTPRGEKLFF.

CDR3 nucleotide sequence: TGTGCCAGCAGCCATCGTTGGGGGCGGTCGCGGCATCCTAGCACAGATACGCAGTATTTT. Translating gives CASSHRWGRSRHPSTDTQYF. This chain uses TRBV3-1 (or the pseudogene TRBV3-2) with TRBJ2-3; possibly TRBD1 for D (6 bases). V was trimmed by 3 bases and J by 0 bases, leaving 25 bases between them. The CDR3 loop spans 20 amino acids. In germline, CDR1 is LGHDT, CDR2 YNNKEL (reference sequence).

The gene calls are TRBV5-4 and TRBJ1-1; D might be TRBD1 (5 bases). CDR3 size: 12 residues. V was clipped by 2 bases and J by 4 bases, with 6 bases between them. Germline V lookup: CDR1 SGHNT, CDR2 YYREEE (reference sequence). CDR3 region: CASSFGGTEAFF. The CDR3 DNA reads TGTGCCAGCAGCTTCGGGGGCACTGAAGCTTTCTTT.

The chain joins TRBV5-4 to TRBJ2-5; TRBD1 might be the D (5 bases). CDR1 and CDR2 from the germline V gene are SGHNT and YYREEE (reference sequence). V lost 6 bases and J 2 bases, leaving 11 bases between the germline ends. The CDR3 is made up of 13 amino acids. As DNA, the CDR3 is TGTGCCAGCACCACCGACAGTCAAGAGACCCAGTACTTC. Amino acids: CASTTDSQETQYF.

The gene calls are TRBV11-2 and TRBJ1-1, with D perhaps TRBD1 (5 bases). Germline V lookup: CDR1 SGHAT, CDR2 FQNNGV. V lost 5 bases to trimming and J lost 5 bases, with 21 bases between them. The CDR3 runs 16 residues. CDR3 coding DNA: TGTGCCAGCAGCCCATCCCTGGGCGGGGCCCGGACTGAAGCTTTCTTT. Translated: CASSPSLGGARTEAFF.

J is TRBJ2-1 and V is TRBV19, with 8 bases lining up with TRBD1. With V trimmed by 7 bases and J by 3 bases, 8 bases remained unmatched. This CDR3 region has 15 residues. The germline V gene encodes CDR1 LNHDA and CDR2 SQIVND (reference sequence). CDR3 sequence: CASTSDRDGYNEQFF. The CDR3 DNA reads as TGTGCCAGTACCTCGGACAGGGATGGCTACAATGAGCAGTTCTTC.